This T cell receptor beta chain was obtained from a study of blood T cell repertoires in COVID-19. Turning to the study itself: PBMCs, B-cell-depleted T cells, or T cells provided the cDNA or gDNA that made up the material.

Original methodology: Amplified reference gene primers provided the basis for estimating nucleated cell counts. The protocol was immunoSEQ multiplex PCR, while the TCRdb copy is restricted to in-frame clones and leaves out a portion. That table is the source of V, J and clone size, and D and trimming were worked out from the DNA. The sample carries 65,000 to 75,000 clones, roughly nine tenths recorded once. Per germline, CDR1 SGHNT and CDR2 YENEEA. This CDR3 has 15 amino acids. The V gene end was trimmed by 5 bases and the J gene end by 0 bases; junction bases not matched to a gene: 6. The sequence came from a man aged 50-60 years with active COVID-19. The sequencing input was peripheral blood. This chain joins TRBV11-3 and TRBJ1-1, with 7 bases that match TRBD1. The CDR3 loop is CASSPTGFMNTEAFF. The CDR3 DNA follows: TGTGCCAGCAGCCCGACAGGGTTCATGAACACTGAAGCTTTCTTT.